Below are 27 T cell receptor beta chains sequenced from a single sample in a study of T cells after yellow fever vaccination. TCRdb used MiXCR to reprocess the 5' RACE reads, holding one entry per CDR3 protein. This table has fewer than 650,000 distinct CDR3 sequences, around a fifth appearing once. Sequenced here: PBMCs, sampled 21 days after the first yellow fever vaccination. The receptors stem from a man in his late teens or twenties who received the YFV17D yellow fever vaccine.

This chain links TRBV2 with TRBJ2-5; 8 bases agree with TRBD1. Per germline, CDR1 SNHLY and CDR2 FYNNEI. The CDR3 totals 15 residues. V lost 5 bases to trimming and J lost 1 base; unmatched junction nucleotides: 6. The CDR3 DNA reads TGTGCCAGCAGTCTAACGACAGGGGCCCAAGAGACCCAGTACTTC. This translates into CASSLTTGAQETQYF.

The chain has TRBV7-2 and TRBJ2-3; D tentatively reads TRBD1 or TRBD2 (6 bases each). Germline assignment: CDR1 SGHTA and CDR2 FQGNSA. V shed 3 bases and J shed 4 bases, with 20 bases lying between them. This CDR3 is built from 17 residues. Here the CDR3 reads CASSFEGMGGGADTQYF. The CDR3, as DNA: TGTGCCAGCAGCTTCGAGGGGATGGGGGGCGGTGCAGATACGCAGTATTTT. The full variable domain, in which reference TRBV7-2 and TRBJ2-3 provide the parts outside the CDR3, is GAGVSQSPSNKVTEKGKDVELRCDPISGHTALYWYRQSLGQGLEFLIYFQGNSAPDKSGLPSDRFSAERTGGSVSTLTIQRTQQEDSAVYLCASSFEGMGGGADTQYFGPGTRLTVL.

The table lists this clonotype with a few counts. The chain carries TRBV3-1 and TRBJ2-1; maybe TRBD1 (6 bases). V lost 0 bases to trimming and J lost 2 bases, with 11 bases between them. The length of the CDR3 is 16 residues. CDR1 and CDR2 from the germline V gene are LGHDT and YNNKEL (reference sequence). In nucleotides, the CDR3 is TGTGCCAGCAGCCAAGATAACAGGGCTCCCTACAATGAGCAGTTCTTC. Its protein product is CASSQDNRAPYNEQFF.

The rearrangement joins TRBV9 to TRBJ2-1; the D gene is possibly TRBD1 (6 bases). The ends were cut back, 0 bases at V and 3 bases at J, with 10 bases in the middle. This CDR3 region has 15 residues. Germline V gene data show CDR1 as SGDLS and CDR2 as YYNGEE. In DNA, the CDR3 is TGTGCCAGCAGCGTAGAGGGGACAAACTACAATGAGCAGTTCTTC. Translation gives CASSVEGTNYNEQFF.

This clonotype occurred a few times. Relative to the germline gene, one junction end is altered; a read error may explain this. V usage is TRBV3-1 and J usage is TRBJ1-1; D gene unclear. CDR1 LGHDT and CDR2 YNNKEL come from the germline V gene (reference sequence). The CDR3 is 13 residues long. This chain's CDR3 is CASSQTQETGAFF. CDR3 sequence (DNA): TGTGCCAGCAGCCAAACCCAGGAGACTGGAGCTTTCTTT.

The chain links TRBV7-9 to TRBJ1-2; no clear D gene. The V gene's germline CDR1 is SEHNR and CDR2 FQNEAQ (reference sequence). The V and J ends lost 8 bases and 1 base respectively, with 14 bases between them. This CDR3 spans 14 amino acids. In DNA form, the CDR3 reads TGTGCCAGCGGTGGTGTAGGAGTTAACTATGGCTACACCTTC. It translates to CASGGVGVNYGYTF.

This clonotype was found a few times. The chain couples TRBV12-3 or TRBV12-4 to TRBJ1-2, with 9 bases lining up with TRBD1. The ends lost 5 bases at V and 5 bases at J; junction bases unmatched: 9. The CDR3 covers 15 residues. The CDR3 coding sequence is TGTGCCAGCAGTCCTTCCCGGGACAGGGCATATGGCTACACCTTC. Protein: CASSPSRDRAYGYTF.

This clonotype has just a few counts. The rearrangement uses TRBV4-1 and TRBJ1-2; D not resolved. The CDR3 length is 15 residues. Germline V gene lookup returns CDR1 MGHRA and CDR2 YSYEKL. V was shortened by 1 base and J by 4 bases, with 13 bases between the two germline ends. CDR3 in amino acids: CASSQVGSRLYGYTF. CDR3 nucleotides: TGCGCCAGCAGCCAAGTTGGATCCAGGCTCTATGGCTACACCTTC.

At least ten counts were recorded for this clonotype. V and J are TRBV11-2 and TRBJ1-1; the D is unclear. Trimming removed 0 bases at V and 1 base at J, with 6 bases between. Germline V gives CDR1 SGHAT, CDR2 FQNNGV. The CDR3 sequence is 14 residues long. CDR3 DNA sequence: TGTGCCAGCAGCTTAGAGGGTAAGAACACTGAAGCTTTCTTT. Its protein is CASSLEGKNTEAFF.

A few counts support this clonotype. The rearrangement links TRBV5-4 to TRBJ1-1; 9 nucleotides agree with TRBD1. The CDR3 length is 15 residues. Germline CDR1 is SGHNT and CDR2 is YYREEE (reference sequence). The V and J ends lost 4 bases and 2 bases, in that order; junction bases with no gene match: 6. The CDR3 nucleotides read TGTGCCAGCAGCGAGGGGACAGGGAGAAACACTGAAGCTTTCTTT. It is translated as CASSEGTGRNTEAFF.

The rearrangement links TRBV15 to TRBJ1-5, with D hard to call. Trimming removed 0 bases from V and 9 bases from J, with 12 bases in between. Germline CDR1 LNHNV, CDR2 YYDKDF (reference sequence). This CDR3 has 14 amino acids. The CDR3 protein is CATSREPTGRPQHF. Written as DNA, the CDR3 is TGTGCCACCAGCAGAGAACCGACTGGTCGGCCCCAGCATTTT.

This clonotype was seen a handful of times. V is TRBV5-1 and J is TRBJ2-2, with 11 positions matching TRBD1. Per the germline V gene, CDR1 is SGHRS and CDR2 is YFSETQ. This CDR3 spans 16 amino acids. With 4 bases clipped from V and 4 bases from J, the junction kept 6 bases outside the gene matches. The CDR3, as DNA: TGCGCCAGCAGCGATCGGACAGGGGGCCCCACCGGGGAGCTGTTTTTT. Translation: CASSDRTGGPTGELFF.

CDR3 nucleotide sequence: TGTGCCAGCAGCCCGGGACAGGGGATAAAGAATGGCTACACCTTC. This gives the protein CASSPGQGIKNGYTF. The chain has TRBV7-2 and TRBJ1-2; the match to TRBD1 covers 10 bases. This CDR3 spans 15 amino acids. The germline V gene has CDR1 SGHTA and CDR2 FQGNSA. Losses at the gene ends were 5 bases for V and 6 bases for J; bases not matched to a gene: 9.

V is TRBV5-1 and J is TRBJ2-2, with 9 bases identical to TRBD1. From germline, CDR1 is SGHRS and CDR2 YFSETQ. The ends lost 9 bases at V and 5 bases at J; junction bases unmatched: 17. This CDR3 has 17 amino acids. CDR3 region: CAIQDRGADPKTGELFF. CDR3 nucleotides: TGCGCCATCCAGGACAGGGGAGCAGATCCAAAAACCGGGGAGCTGTTTTTT.

Many counts were recorded for this clonotype. This chain links TRBV27 with TRBJ2-5; 8 bases agree with TRBD2. Trimming cost V 4 bases and J 5 bases; bases outside gene matches: 9. The CDR3 covers 15 residues. Germline V gene data show CDR1 as MNHEY and CDR2 as SMNVEV (reference sequence). CDR3: CASSSPAGAEETQYF. Here the CDR3 DNA reads TGTGCCAGCAGTTCCCCAGCGGGGGCGGAGGAGACCCAGTACTTC.

The chain is built from TRBV5-1 and TRBJ2-1; 8 bases line up with TRBD1. Germline-derived CDR1 and CDR2 are SGHRS and YFSETQ. The CDR3 has 15 amino acids. V dropped 4 bases and J dropped 3; count of bases not matched to a gene: 6. CDR3 DNA: TGCGCCAGCAGCGTAGCAGGGGGCAACTACAATGAGCAGTTCTTC. Its translation is CASSVAGGNYNEQFF.

This clonotype occurred many times. The chain joins TRBV6-2 or TRBV6-3 to TRBJ1-5, with TRBD1 as a possible D gene (5 bases). Germline assignment: CDR1 MNHEY and CDR2 SVGEGT. This CDR3 is built from 13 residues. With 4 bases removed from V and 6 bases from J, the gap between germline ends came to 10 bases. CDR3 sequence (DNA): TGTGCCAGCAGTTGGGAGGGGAGTCAGCCCCAGCATTTT. It specifies CASSWEGSQPQHF.

This clonotype was seen more than once but under ten times. V gene TRBV5-4 combines with J gene TRBJ1-1; D is undetermined. Germline CDR1 is SGHNT and CDR2 is YYREEE (reference sequence). This CDR3 is 12 amino acids long. The V and J ends lost 0 bases and 4 bases respectively, with 4 bases between them. The CDR3 is CASSLDSTEAFF. The CDR3, as DNA: TGTGCCAGCAGCTTGGACTCCACTGAAGCTTTCTTT.

V usage is TRBV15 and J usage is TRBJ2-1; D remains unclear. With 1 base removed from V and 9 bases from J, the gap between germline ends came to 16 bases. Germline lookup yields CDR1 LNHNV and CDR2 YYDKDF (reference sequence). The CDR3 loop spans 15 amino acids. CDR3 amino acids: CATSRGAGLGGEQFF. CDR3 nucleotides: TGTGCCACCAGCAGAGGCGCCGGGTTGGGTGGTGAGCAGTTCTTC. The variable domain in full, completed from reference TRBV15 and TRBJ2-1, reads DAMVIQNPRYQVTQFGKPVTLSCSQTLNHNVMYWYQQKSSQAPKLLFHYYDKDFNNEADTPDNFQSRRPNTSFCFLDIRSPGLGDTAMYLCATSRGAGLGGEQFFGPGTRLTVL.

This clonotype was seen more than once but under ten times. The chain recombines TRBV29-1 with TRBJ1-2; possibly TRBD1 for D (6 bases). V was clipped by 6 bases and J by 4 bases, with 15 bases between them. Germline values: CDR1 SQVTM, CDR2 ANQGSEA. The CDR3 loop spans 13 amino acids. The CDR3 coding sequence is TGCAGCGTGGCTACAGGGATCGGCTATGGCTACACCTTC. Translating gives CSVATGIGYGYTF.

The gene calls are TRBV28 and TRBJ1-6; no reliable D call. The CDR3 covers 13 residues. V was pared by 5 bases and J by 7 bases, with 9 bases between. Germline values: CDR1 MDHEN, CDR2 SYDVKM. This chain's CDR3 is CASSPIHNSPLHF. CDR3 bases: TGTGCCAGCAGTCCTATCCACAATTCACCCCTCCACTTT. Looking up the rest from reference TRBV28 and TRBJ1-6 gives the full variable domain: DVKVTQSSRYLVKRTGEKVFLECVQDMDHENMFWYRQDPGLGLRLIYFSYDVKMKEKGDIPEGYSVSREKKERFSLILESASTNQTSMYLCASSPIHNSPLHFGNGTRLTVT.

This clonotype was observed once. The rearrangement links TRBV19 to TRBJ2-1; D gene unclear. The V gene's germline CDR1 is LNHDA and CDR2 SQIVND (reference sequence). The CDR3 has 13 residues. V was cut by 3 bases and J by 5 bases, with 8 bases left in between. CDR3 sequence reads: CASSIADNNEQFF. CDR3 DNA sequence: TGTGCCAGTAGTATCGCAGACAACAATGAGCAGTTCTTC.

This clonotype was found a few times. The rearrangement links TRBV3-1 to TRBJ2-1, with TRBD2 matching 12 bases. This CDR3 has 14 amino acids. The ends lost 6 bases at V and 9 bases at J; junction bases unmatched: 6. Germline V gives CDR1 LGHDT, CDR2 YNNKEL (reference sequence). CDR3 amino acids: CASRTTSGGGEQFF. The CDR3 nucleotides read TGTGCCAGCAGAACGACTAGCGGGGGAGGTGAGCAGTTCTTC.

The chain uses TRBV5-6 and TRBJ2-3; D is uncertain. Trimming took 0 bases from V and 2 from J, leaving 7 bases between them. This CDR3 has 14 amino acids. CDR1 and CDR2 (germline): SGHDT, YYEEEE. In DNA, the CDR3 is TGTGCCAGCAGCTTGGATGCGAACACAGATACGCAGTATTTT. Encoded protein: CASSLDANTDTQYF.

The rearrangement uses TRBV11-2 and TRBJ2-4, with 10 bases matching TRBD1. After removal of 5 bases from V and 2 bases from J, the junction contained 12 bases not matched to a gene. The CDR3 is 18 amino acids. Germline CDR1 SGHAT, CDR2 FQNNGV. The CDR3 here is CASSEIKGQGTSKNIQYF. In DNA, the CDR3 is TGTGCCAGCAGCGAGATAAAGGGACAGGGGACGTCCAAAAACATTCAGTACTTC.

This clonotype came up once. V is TRBV27 and J is TRBJ1-1, with unresolved D. V lost 2 bases, J lost 0 bases, and 7 bases lay in between. Germline V gives CDR1 MNHEY, CDR2 SMNVEV (reference sequence). The CDR3 sequence is 14 residues long. In DNA form, the CDR3 reads TGTGCCAGCAGTTTACGAGATTTGAACACTGAAGCTTTCTTT. Its protein product is CASSLRDLNTEAFF.

This clonotype was recorded a few times. The chain links TRBV10-3 to TRBJ2-3; 8 nucleotides line up with TRBD2. The CDR3 spans 18 residues. J gave up 2 bases and V 10 bases, and 20 bases lay outside the gene matches. Germline loops: CDR1 ENHRY, CDR2 SYGVKD. This chain's CDR3 is CAKIRTHGGVPYTDTQYF. CDR3 in DNA: TGTGCCAAAATCCGAACCCACGGGGGGGTACCGTACACAGATACGCAGTATTTT.